The T cell receptor (beta chain) under discussion was sequenced for a study of T cell responses to AZD1222 COVID-19 vaccine. Data came from immunoSEQ multiplex PCR; TCRdb stores just in-frame clones and leaves some out. The sample records approximately 100,000 clones, about nine tenths being singletons. This CDR3 is 15 amino acids long. V was clipped by 1 base and J by 5 bases, with 14 bases between them. Germline V gene lookup returns CDR1 LGHNT and CDR2 FRNRAP. The chain is built from TRBV12-5 and TRBJ1-1, with D possibly matching TRBD1 (6 bases). This material consisted of peripheral blood, taken 28 days after the second AZD1222 dose. This receptor was obtained from an adult who received the AZD1222 COVID-19 vaccine. The CDR3 spells CASGLGNRDRTEAFF. DNA for the CDR3: TGTGCTAGTGGTTTGGGGAACAGGGATCGTACTGAAGCTTTCTTT.